This T cell receptor beta chain was obtained from a study of shared clonotypes between healthy human individuals. Sequenced by immunoSEQ multiplex PCR; TCRdb stores in-frame clones only, minus some. The sample comprises about 2.4 million clones, just over 90% of which are singletons, and under 0.15% rests with the top ten. Of note for this clone: What it recognizes is unknown.

The germline V gene encodes CDR1 LNHDA and CDR2 SQIVND (reference sequence). This CDR3 has 14 amino acids. Between the trimmed V and J ends, which lost 9 bases and 3 bases, there was a span of 17 bases. General study results and limits: Shared clonotypes across all four donors exceeded non-shared ones in generation probability.

Sequences were obtained from naive CD4+ T cells sorted from blood. Subset defined: CD45RA+ positively selected. The receptor was derived from a man aged 18 to 35 in good health. The genes are TRBV19 and TRBJ1-1; the D gene is possibly TRBD1 (6 bases). CDR3 sequence: CASRRVTGYTEAFF. In DNA form, the CDR3 reads TGTGCCAGCCGACGGGTTACAGGGTACACTGAAGCTTTCTTT. The full variable domain, with the rest looked up from reference TRBV19 and TRBJ1-1, is DGGITQSPKYLFRKEGQNVTLSCEQNLNHDAMYWYRQDPGQGLRLIYYSQIVNDFQKGDIAEGYSVSREKKESFPLTVTSAQKNPTAFYLCASRRVTGYTEAFFGQGTRLTVV.